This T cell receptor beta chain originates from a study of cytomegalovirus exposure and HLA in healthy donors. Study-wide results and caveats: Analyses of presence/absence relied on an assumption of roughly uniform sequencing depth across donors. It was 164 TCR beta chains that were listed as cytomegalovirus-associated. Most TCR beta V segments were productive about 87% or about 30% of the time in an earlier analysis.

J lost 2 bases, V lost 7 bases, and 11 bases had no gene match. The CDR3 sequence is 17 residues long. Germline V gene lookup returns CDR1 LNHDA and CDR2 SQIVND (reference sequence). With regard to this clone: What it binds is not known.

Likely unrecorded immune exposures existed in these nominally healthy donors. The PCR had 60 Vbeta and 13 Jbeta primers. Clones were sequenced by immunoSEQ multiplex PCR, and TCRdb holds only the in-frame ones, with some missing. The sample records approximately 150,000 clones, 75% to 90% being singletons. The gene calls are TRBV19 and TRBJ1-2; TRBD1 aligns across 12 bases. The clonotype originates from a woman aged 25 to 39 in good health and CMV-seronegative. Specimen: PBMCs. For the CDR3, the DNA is TGTGCCAGTACCAACCCGCCGGGACAGGGGGCGAACTATGGCTACACCTTC. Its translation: CASTNPPGQGANYGYTF.